This T cell receptor beta chain was recovered during a study of regulatory T cells in long-lasting Graves disease (dated by TCRdb to about 2021). Study-wide context: Persistent Graves' disease was defined as antithyroid drug treatment for over 5 years with persistently positive TSH receptor autoantibodies. Antithyroid drugs had been taken for about 9.7 years on average by persistent Graves' disease patients in the clinical cohort. TCR sequencing covered some 13 persistent and 20 newly diagnosed Graves' disease patients, 33 samples in total. The study took place in China and was registered as a clinical trial. This study used TCR sequencing and RNA sequencing of peripheral blood to compare persistent Graves' disease patients against newly diagnosed Graves' disease patients.

The intended sense of this specimen's time point label: persistent/refractory GD, antithyroid drugs over 5 years with positive TRAb. For both TCR sequencing and RNA sequencing, RNA was extracted from PBMCs using TRIzol. The diagnosis of Graves' disease followed American Thyroid Association guidelines. Patients were recruited from an endocrinology department in Xi'an, China. Each patient gave approximately 8.8 milliliters of peripheral blood, collected in an EDTA anticoagulant tube. Ficoll Paque Plus density gradient separation was used to isolate PBMCs, and no additional T cell sorting was done. RNA quality was checked with an Agilent 2100 Bioanalyzer and agarose gel, and concentration with a NanoDrop 2000. From the cysteine through the phenylalanine, the CDR3 covers 14 amino acids. Only the CDR3 portion is preserved as DNA: 42 bases, with reading frame beginning at the first base. From the germline V gene (reference sequence), CDR1 is LNHDA and CDR2 is SQIVND. V gives up 4 bases and J gives up 5 bases, and the segment between their germline ends measures 14 bases.

Notes on this clonotype: The antigen it recognizes is unknown. Base qualities are missing; no much larger clone stands one base away.

The full study reports these points: Only peripheral blood was studied, because thyroid tissue, the primary lesion, was inaccessible. The authors noted that the small sample size was a limitation that may lower accuracy. Lower TCR Shannon entropy and fewer highly expanded clones were observed in persistent Graves' disease patients than in newly diagnosed patients, which suggested clonal expansion. Sequencing and analysis were limited to the TCR beta chain. Persistent disease showed preferential use of TRBV28, TRBJ1-2 and TRBJ2-5, whereas newly diagnosed disease favored TRBV20-1 and TRBJ2-1. Patients with persistent disease shared more public clonotypes (around 2,700) than newly diagnosed patients did (more than 900).

Libraries were built with multiplex PCR. The instrument given in TCRdb is Illumina HiSeq 4000. TCR beta libraries were built with iRepertoire HTBI primers and Arm-PCR amplification of CDR3 regions. Before sequencing, the PCR products went through gel purification. On the authors' methods: Gene usage analysis of CDR3 amino acid clonotypes used the 60 to 80 TRBV and 14 to 15 TRBJ segments found across samples. COPE and FqMerger were used to merge filtered high-quality paired reads into contigs. BLAST was used to align contigs to IMGT TRBV, TRBD and TRBJ reference genes, and CDR3 was defined according to IMGT. Clonotypes above 0.1% frequency were classified as highly expanded clones. Shannon entropy was used to measure repertoire diversity, and the Gini coefficient was used to measure V-J evenness. Public clonotypes were defined as clonotypes shared by more than one individual. TCRdb cleaned the public reads at Q25 with fastp, built clones with MiXCR and kept in-frame beta chains. Every distinct CDR3 protein forms one entry, paired with its most common genes and DNA. None of the V and J calls come from the authors' own analysis; TCRdb made them. This sample is represented by fewer than 400,000 distinct CDR3 sequences; less than 25% of them were singletons. 20% of the sample is taken by the ten largest.

This specimen was peripheral blood mononuclear cells (PBMCs), taken when the disease was refractory, from a patient treated with antithyroid drugs. The clonotype was recovered from a female donor with Graves disease. The chain is assembled from TRBV19 and TRBJ2-5, with the identity of the D gene unclear. The CDR3 here reads CASSSTYGWETQYF. In nucleotide form, the sequence is TGTGCCAGTAGTAGCACCTATGGCTGGGAGACCCAGTACTTC. Where the CDR3 stops, the reference TRBV19 and TRBJ2-5 genes take over; the full variable domain is DGGITQSPKYLFRKEGQNVTLSCEQNLNHDAMYWYRQDPGQGLRLIYYSQIVNDFQKGDIAEGYSVSREKKESFPLTVTSAQKNPTAFYLCASSSTYGWETQYFGPGTRLLVL.